The next 9 T cell receptor beta chains were all read from a single sample in a study of blood T cell repertoires in COVID-19. Measured with immunoSEQ multiplex PCR; TCRdb has only the in-frame clones, and not every one. The sample has about 170,000 clones; more than 75% are singletons. The sequencing input was peripheral blood. These receptors were collected from a man aged 18 to 29 with active or convalescent COVID-19.

The chain uses TRBV20-1 and TRBJ2-7, with D possibly TRBD1 on 5 matching bases. Per the germline V gene, CDR1 is DFQATT and CDR2 is SNEGSKA (reference sequence). V was trimmed by 3 bases and J by 0 bases, leaving 15 bases between them. The CDR3 is made up of 15 amino acids. CDR3 loop: CSASTGASNSYEQYF. Here the CDR3 DNA reads TGCAGTGCTAGTACTGGGGCGTCCAACTCCTACGAGCAGTACTTC.

The CDR3 DNA sequence: TGTGCCAGCAGCGTACAGGGAACCTACACCTTC. It translates to CASSVQGTYTF. The gene calls are TRBV9 and TRBJ1-2; D might be TRBD1 (5 bases). Trimming cost V 1 base and J 10 bases, with 8 bases left between them. CDR1 and CDR2 (germline): SGDLS, YYNGEE. The CDR3 contains 11 residues.

The chain is built from TRBV28 and TRBJ2-7; D might be TRBD1 (7 bases). Germline CDR1 MDHEN, CDR2 SYDVKM. This CDR3 spans 15 amino acids. The V end was cut by 5 bases, the J end by 3 bases, with 17 bases between. The CDR3 bases are TGTGCCAGCAGTCCAACGCGGGACAGTCACTACGAGCAGTACTTC. Translating gives CASSPTRDSHYEQYF.

This sequence joins TRBV4-3 and TRBJ2-1; the D is unclear. This CDR3 is built from 13 residues. The ends were cut back, 0 bases at V and 8 bases at J, with 8 bases in the middle. Germline V gene sequence: CDR1 LGHNA, CDR2 YSLEER. The CDR3 nucleotides read TGCGCCAGCAGCCAAGACCCCCCCTATGAGCAGTTCTTC. This sequence encodes CASSQDPPYEQFF.

J is TRBJ1-1 and V is TRBV4-1; a possible D gene is TRBD1 (5 bases). The CDR3 length is 17 residues. Germline CDR1 is MGHRA and CDR2 is YSYEKL. The V and J ends lost 6 bases and 0 bases respectively, with 20 bases between them. The CDR3 coding sequence is TGCGCCAGCAGTCGCACATTCGGAGGGGCCTTGAACACTGAAGCTTTCTTT. This translates into CASSRTFGGALNTEAFF.

V is TRBV10-3 and J is TRBJ1-5; possible D gene TRBD1, 6 bases. Trimming cost V 2 bases and J 2 bases, with 10 bases left between them. The CDR3 is 15 residues long. CDR1 is ENHRY, CDR2 SYGVKD, per germline. The CDR3 is CAISEAGAGNQPQHF. CDR3 in DNA: TGTGCCATCAGTGAGGCGGGGGCTGGCAATCAGCCCCAGCATTTT.

The chain combines TRBV18 with TRBJ2-7; 7 bases are a match to TRBD2. The CDR3 extends over 13 amino acids. The V segment lost 3 bases and the J segment 6 bases; nucleotides outside the gene matches: 5. Germline CDR1 reads KGHSH; CDR2 reads LQKENI. The chain's CDR3 is CASSPPGLGEQYF. CDR3 DNA sequence: TGTGCCAGCTCACCTCCCGGACTAGGCGAGCAGTACTTC. Filled out from reference TRBV18 and TRBJ2-7, the complete variable domain reads NAGVMQNPRHLVRRRGQEARLRCSPMKGHSHVYWYRQLPEEGLKFMVYLQKENIIDESGMPKERFSAEFPKEGPSILRIQQVVRGDSAAYFCASSPPGLGEQYFGPGTRLTVT.

The rearrangement uses TRBV7-9 and TRBJ1-2, with TRBD1 as a possible D gene (5 bases). CDR3 length: 15 residues. Per the germline V gene, CDR1 is SEHNR and CDR2 is FQNEAQ (reference sequence). The V end lost 4 bases, the J end lost 8 bases, and 20 bases lay between the germline ends. In DNA form, the CDR3 reads TGTGCCAGCAGCTCCTCAGGGCGGGAAATGGAAGGCTACACCTTC. The encoded protein is CASSSSGREMEGYTF.

The chain joins TRBV19 to TRBJ1-2, with D uncertain. This CDR3 spans 15 amino acids. CDR1 is LNHDA, CDR2 SQIVND, per germline (reference sequence). V shed 5 bases and J shed 0 bases, with 13 bases lying between them. CDR3 sequence reads: CASSDSRASNYGYTF. CDR3 nucleotides: TGTGCCAGTAGTGATTCGAGAGCTTCTAACTATGGCTACACCTTC.